These 10 T cell receptor beta chains came from one sample sequenced in a study of T cells after yellow fever vaccination (dated 2019 in TCRdb). According to the study, the label for this sample's treatment or condition signals: live attenuated yellow fever vaccine strain. Preparation of the library involved 5' RACE. TCRdb lists the instrument as Illumina HiSeq 2500. TCRdb applied fastp at Q25 and MiXCR to the public reads, then kept only in-frame beta chains. Rows with one shared CDR3 protein collapse into an entry with the most common genes and DNA. The sample data list 250,000 or so distinct CDR3 sequences, and 6.9% of these were observed just once. The ten largest clones add up to over 0.65% of the sample. Material: CD4+ T cells sorted from PBMCs, obtained 15 days after the yellow fever booster vaccination. These receptors originate from a man aged 30 to 39 who received the YFV17D yellow fever vaccine.

The sample holds a few counts of this clonotype. The chain combines TRBV29-1 with TRBJ1-1; a weak D match, TRBD1 (5 bases). There are 13 residues in the CDR3. Trimming removed 7 bases from V and 1 base from J, with 13 bases in between. Per germline, CDR1 SQVTM and CDR2 ANQGSEA. The CDR3 region is CSAAWGPNTEAFF. CDR3 bases: TGCAGCGCCGCTTGGGGCCCGAACACTGAAGCTTTCTTT.

This clonotype has at least ten counts. This chain uses TRBV12-3 or TRBV12-4 with TRBJ1-2; 7 bases align to TRBD1. With 5 bases clipped from V and 0 bases from J, the junction kept 3 bases outside the gene matches. There are 14 residues in the CDR3. In DNA form, the CDR3 reads TGTGCCAGCAGTCCCGGGACAGCTAACTATGGCTACACCTTC. Translating it yields CASSPGTANYGYTF.

Many counts were recorded for this clonotype. This chain links TRBV11-2 with TRBJ2-7; D gene uncertain. Germline CDR1 and CDR2: SGHAT and FQNNGV. V shed 3 bases and J shed 2 bases, with 23 bases lying between them. There are 18 residues in the CDR3. CDR3 residues: CASSLGGIFPTSPYEQYF. Here the CDR3 DNA reads TGTGCCAGCAGCTTGGGTGGGATATTCCCAACCTCACCCTACGAGCAGTACTTC.

V and J are TRBV7-2 and TRBJ2-1, with 7 bases lining up with TRBD2. With 5 bases clipped from V and 9 bases from J, the junction kept 16 bases outside the gene matches. From germline, CDR1 is SGHTA and CDR2 FQGNSA. This CDR3 has 16 amino acids. Here the CDR3 reads CASSPSGASPWGEQFF. DNA of the CDR3: TGTGCCAGCAGCCCCAGCGGGGCTAGCCCTTGGGGTGAGCAGTTCTTC.

This clonotype was observed a handful of times. This rearrangement joins TRBV7-3 to TRBJ2-2; D tentatively reads TRBD1 or TRBD2 (6 bases each). Trimming took 3 bases from V and 4 from J, leaving 15 bases between them. CDR3 size: 16 residues. Germline loops: CDR1 SGHTA, CDR2 FQGTGA. This CDR3 is CASSLKGGSGTGELFF. The CDR3 DNA is TGTGCCAGCAGCTTGAAAGGGGGGTCGGGCACCGGGGAGCTGTTTTTT.

The chain recombines TRBV7-8 with TRBJ2-1, with a tentative D call TRBD2 (5 bases). Germline lookup yields CDR1 SGHVS and CDR2 FQNEAQ. The CDR3 totals 11 residues. Between the trimmed V and J ends, which lost 5 bases and 10 bases, there was a span of 9 bases. For the CDR3, the DNA is TGTGCCAGCAGCCAACCGGGGGAGCAGTTCTTC. It codes for CASSQPGEQFF.

The genes are TRBV14 and TRBJ2-7; 7 bases line up with TRBD1. Germline V gene lookup returns CDR1 SGHDN and CDR2 FVKESK. This CDR3 comprises 14 residues. J was trimmed by 6 bases and V by 8 bases; bases with no gene match: 13. The CDR3 loop is CASSKGQGVFEQYF. CDR3 DNA: TGTGCCAGCTCAAAGGGGCAGGGGGTATTCGAGCAGTACTTC.

This clonotype was counted only a few times. The rearrangement joins TRBV5-4 to TRBJ2-2; D unclear. The CDR3 totals 14 residues. V was clipped by 2 bases and J by 3 bases, with 8 bases between them. Germline V lookup: CDR1 SGHNT, CDR2 YYREEE (reference sequence). CDR3 amino acids: CASSFRNYTGELFF. For the CDR3, the DNA is TGTGCCAGCAGCTTCAGGAACTACACCGGGGAGCTGTTTTTT.

The sample holds many counts of this clonotype. The rearrangement uses TRBV5-1 and TRBJ1-2; D not resolved. Germline V gene lookup returns CDR1 SGHRS and CDR2 YFSETQ. The V end lost 0 bases, the J end lost 2 bases, and 8 bases lay between the germline ends. CDR3 length: 14 residues. CDR3 sequence (DNA): TGCGCCAGCAGCTTGGAAGGAGCGAACTATGGCTACACCTTC. This gives the protein CASSLEGANYGYTF.

This rearrangement joins TRBV25-1 to TRBJ2-4; either TRBD1 or TRBD2 may fit D (6 bases each). From germline, CDR1 is MGHDK and CDR2 SYGVNS. V was clipped by 2 bases and J by 2 bases, with 13 bases between them. This CDR3 has 16 residues. The CDR3 nucleotides read TGTGCCAGCAGTGAACTGTTAGGGGGGACCAAAAACATTCAGTACTTC. Protein: CASSELLGGTKNIQYF.